Following are 6 T cell receptor beta chains from one sample sequenced in a study of T cell responses to AZD1222 COVID-19 vaccine. Data came from immunoSEQ multiplex PCR; TCRdb stores just in-frame clones and leaves some out. The sample yields roughly 120,000 clones, roughly nine tenths seen once. This material consisted of peripheral blood, taken 28 days after the second AZD1222 dose. These receptors all come from an adult who received the AZD1222 COVID-19 vaccine.

The chain is built from TRBV4-2 and TRBJ1-5; D not resolved. Germline lookup yields CDR1 LGHNA and CDR2 YNFKEQ. The CDR3 covers 17 residues. V lost 0 bases, J lost 0 bases, and 12 bases lay in between. The CDR3 coding sequence is TGTGCCAGCAGCCAAGATGGTTGGGGAGATAGCAATCAGCCCCAGCATTTT. It translates to CASSQDGWGDSNQPQHF.

This clone was counted a few times. Other nucleotide sequences from this sample produce the same CDR3. The chain's CDR3 is CAWTGGGYEQYF. Written as DNA, the CDR3 is TGTGCCTGGACCGGAGGCGGATACGAGCAGTACTTC. The rearrangement uses TRBV30 and TRBJ2-7; a weak D match, TRBD2 (5 bases). Per the germline V gene, CDR1 is GTSNPN and CDR2 is SVGIG (reference sequence). Between the trimmed V and J ends, which lost 4 bases and 4 bases, there was a span of 11 bases. This CDR3 has 12 amino acids.

The chain joins TRBV10-3 to TRBJ2-2; D is unresolved. V lost 2 bases and J 0 bases, leaving 7 bases between the germline ends. Germline CDR1 and CDR2: ENHRY and SYGVKD. This CDR3 is 15 amino acids long. The CDR3: CAISETPTNTGELFF. In DNA, the CDR3 is TGTGCCATCAGTGAGACTCCGACGAACACCGGGGAGCTGTTTTTT.

V is TRBV2 and J is TRBJ1-4; unclear D gene. Germline V lookup: CDR1 SNHLY, CDR2 FYNNEI. Trimming cost V 7 bases and J 0 bases, with 18 bases left between them. This CDR3 comprises 17 residues. CDR3: CASKLGLARPTNEKLFF. Here the CDR3 DNA reads TGTGCCAGCAAATTAGGACTAGCGAGACCAACTAATGAAAAACTGTTTTTT.

V gene TRBV4-2 combines with J gene TRBJ2-7; 11 bases line up with TRBD2. The CDR3 spans 21 residues. CDR1 and CDR2 from the germline V gene are LGHNA and YNFKEQ. The V gene end was trimmed by 4 bases and the J gene end by 3 bases; junction bases not matched to a gene: 23. The CDR3 sequence is CASSLTIPADWTSGPFYEQYF. In DNA form, the CDR3 reads TGTGCCAGCAGCCTAACTATCCCCGCGGACTGGACTAGCGGGCCTTTCTACGAGCAGTACTTC.

This chain links TRBV15 with TRBJ2-5; 8 nucleotides line up with TRBD1. V was clipped by 6 bases and J by 4 bases; unmatched bases: 7. Germline values: CDR1 LNHNV, CDR2 YYDKDF (reference sequence). CDR3 length equals 14 residues. CDR3 coding DNA: TGTGCCACCAGTATTCCAGGGGGCCCAGAGACCCAGTACTTC. It translates to CATSIPGGPETQYF.